The 18 T cell receptor beta chains given below trace back to one sample, sequenced in a study of T cells after yellow fever vaccination. Via MiXCR, TCRdb re-called the 5' RACE reads, giving one row per CDR3 protein. The sample contains around 320,000 distinct CDR3 sequences, around 10% of which appear only once. This material consisted of CD4+ T cells sorted from PBMCs, taken 5 days after the yellow fever booster vaccination. These receptors originate from a man aged 18 to 30 who received the YFV17D yellow fever vaccine.

The chain employs TRBV10-3 and TRBJ2-2; D might be TRBD2 (7 bases). This CDR3 has 15 residues. The germline gives CDR1 ENHRY, CDR2 SYGVKD. V lost 3 bases, J lost 2 bases, and 10 bases lay in between. DNA of the CDR3: TGTGCCATCAGTGAAGGGGGGGTTAACACCGGGGAGCTGTTTTTT. It is translated as CAISEGGVNTGELFF.

V usage is TRBV6-1 and J usage is TRBJ1-5; a weak D match, TRBD1 (5 bases). This CDR3 has 15 residues. With 2 bases removed from V and 6 bases from J, the gap between germline ends came to 14 bases. Germline CDR1 reads MNHNS; CDR2 reads SASEGT. The CDR3 reads CASSEWAAGGQPQHF. The CDR3 DNA is TGTGCCAGCAGTGAATGGGCAGCGGGGGGTCAGCCCCAGCATTTT.

This clonotype was seen a handful of times. This rearrangement joins TRBV10-3 to TRBJ2-3; TRBD1 might be the D (7 bases). Trimming removed 7 bases at V and 4 bases at J, with 18 bases between. The CDR3 runs 15 residues. Germline lookup yields CDR1 ENHRY and CDR2 SYGVKD. In DNA form, the CDR3 reads TGTGCCATCAATCTGGAGGGGGCCGGCGCAGATACGCAGTATTTT. Translating it yields CAINLEGAGADTQYF.

The chain recombines TRBV6-5 with TRBJ2-7; D call uncertain. V lost 2 bases, J lost 2 bases, and 13 bases lay in between. The CDR3 is 15 residues long. CDR1 is MNHEY and CDR2 is SVGAGI in the germline V gene. CDR3 coding DNA: TGTGCCAGCAGTTACGGGCTGGCCGTAGCCTACGAGCAGTACGTC. Encoded protein: CASSYGLAVAYEQYV.

This clonotype was counted at least ten times. The gene calls are TRBV7-2 and TRBJ2-3; D remains ambiguous. The CDR3 sequence is 14 residues long. V lost 1 base to trimming and J lost 4 bases, with 9 bases between them. Germline CDR1 SGHTA, CDR2 FQGNSA. CDR3 in amino acids: CASSLGLTPDTQYF. The DNA of the CDR3 is TGTGCCAGCAGCTTAGGCCTAACCCCAGATACGCAGTATTTT.

A few counts support this clonotype. CDR3 sequence: CSAPRGGFRYF. Written as DNA, the CDR3 is TGCAGTGCACCCCGTGGGGGGTTTCGGTATTTT. The V call is TRBV20-1, the J call TRBJ2-3, with D perhaps TRBD2 (6 bases). The CDR3 is made up of 11 amino acids. V lost 6 bases to trimming and J lost 14 bases, with 18 bases between them. Germline lookup yields CDR1 DFQATT and CDR2 SNEGSKA (reference sequence).

This clonotype was found many times. This chain connects TRBV15 to TRBJ1-1; D gene unclear. This CDR3 comprises 12 residues. The V end was cut by 0 bases, the J end by 11 bases, with 10 bases between. Germline CDR1 reads LNHNV; CDR2 reads YYDKDF (reference sequence). The CDR3 bases are TGTGCCACCAGCAGAGATCAACAACGGGCTTTCTTT. Residues: CATSRDQQRAFF.

This clonotype was found a few times. The V and J genes are TRBV12-3 or TRBV12-4 and TRBJ1-1, with D possibly matching TRBD1 (5 bases). Trimming pared 8 bases from V and 4 bases from J, leaving 17 bases between. The CDR3 totals 14 residues. The CDR3 DNA is TGTGCCAGCCGAATAGACAGCTCAGCCACTGAAGCTTTCTTT. It yields the protein CASRIDSSATEAFF.

This clonotype has more than one count but fewer than ten. The V and J genes are TRBV27 and TRBJ2-6, with D perhaps matching TRBD1 (5 bases). The CDR3 consists of 19 residues. The V end lost 5 bases, the J end lost 4 bases, and 24 bases lay between the germline ends. From germline, CDR1 is MNHEY and CDR2 SMNVEV (reference sequence). DNA of the CDR3: TGTGCCAGCAGTCCGGCGGCCGACAGTCTGCTCTGGGGGGCCAACGTCCTGACTTTC. It specifies CASSPAADSLLWGANVLTF.

This clonotype was detected only a few times. This sequence joins TRBV5-6 and TRBJ2-4; D gene unclear. The CDR3 is 15 residues long. The germline V and J ends were trimmed by 4 bases and 0 bases, with 11 bases remaining between them. Germline CDR1 SGHDT, CDR2 YYEEEE. DNA for the CDR3: TGTGCCAGCAGCGGGTGGCCACTAGCCAAAAACATTCAGTACTTC. Encoded protein: CASSGWPLAKNIQYF.

This clonotype occurred a few times. This chain connects TRBV24-1 to TRBJ2-2, with 11 bases identical to TRBD1. With 2 bases clipped from V and 6 bases from J, the junction kept 7 bases outside the gene matches. The germline V gene encodes CDR1 KGHDR and CDR2 SFDVKD. This CDR3 has 17 residues. The CDR3 spells CATSDSGQGAFPGELFF. As DNA, the CDR3 is TGTGCCACCAGTGATTCCGGACAGGGGGCCTTTCCCGGGGAGCTGTTTTTT.

This clonotype was seen many times. The rearrangement links TRBV3-1 to TRBJ2-3, with TRBD2 identical over 10 bases. There are 14 residues in the CDR3. V lost 5 bases, J lost 3 bases, and 2 bases stayed unmatched. Germline V gives CDR1 LGHDT, CDR2 YNNKEL (reference sequence). The CDR3 nucleotides read TGTGCCAGCAGCACTAGCGGGGCAACAGATACGCAGTATTTT. It specifies CASSTSGATDTQYF.

The chain employs TRBV28 and TRBJ2-3; the D gene is possibly TRBD1 (6 bases). CDR1 is MDHEN and CDR2 is SYDVKM in the germline V gene. The CDR3 sequence is 15 residues long. V was cut by 6 bases and J by 2 bases, with 15 bases left in between. The chain's CDR3 is CASSGTPINTDTQYF. The CDR3 region has the DNA TGTGCCAGCAGCGGGACACCCATTAACACAGATACGCAGTATTTT. The full variable domain, completed using reference TRBV28 and TRBJ2-3, is DVKVTQSSRYLVKRTGEKVFLECVQDMDHENMFWYRQDPGLGLRLIYFSYDVKMKEKGDIPEGYSVSREKKERFSLILESASTNQTSMYLCASSGTPINTDTQYFGPGTRLTVL.

This clonotype was observed a few times. The chain uses TRBV7-6 and TRBJ1-4; a possible D gene is TRBD1 (5 bases). CDR3 length: 15 residues. Trimming stripped 7 bases from V and 8 bases from J, with 20 bases between. The germline CDR1 and CDR2 sequences are SGHVS and FNYEAQ. The DNA of the CDR3 is TGTGCCAGCACCAGGAGGGGTGCCGGGAACGAAAAACTGTTTTTT. Amino acids: CASTRRGAGNEKLFF.

The V and J genes are TRBV12-5 and TRBJ2-2, with a weak D call TRBD1 (6 bases). Trimming left V 5 bases short and J 0 bases short, with 16 bases between. Germline V lookup: CDR1 LGHNT, CDR2 FRNRAP. This CDR3 region has 17 residues. For the CDR3, the DNA is TGTGCTAGTGGTCGTTCCCGGGACAAGTCGAACACCGGGGAGCTGTTTTTT. Amino acid sequence: CASGRSRDKSNTGELFF.

In this sample, this clonotype turned up a few times. The chain employs TRBV9 and TRBJ2-3; 8 bases are shared with TRBD2. The V and J ends lost 0 bases and 2 bases, in that order; junction bases with no gene match: 2. Germline CDR1 and CDR2: SGDLS and YYNGEE. The CDR3 loop spans 15 amino acids. The CDR3 sequence: CASSVGSGVTDTQYF. The CDR3 DNA is TGTGCCAGCAGCGTAGGTAGCGGGGTCACAGATACGCAGTATTTT.

The rearrangement uses TRBV7-3 and TRBJ2-1; D is undetermined. CDR3 length equals 12 residues. V lost 10 bases, J lost 0 bases, and 7 bases lay in between. Germline assignment: CDR1 SGHTA and CDR2 FQGTGA. The CDR3 here is CATTPSYNEQFF. In DNA, the CDR3 is TGTGCCACGACACCCTCCTACAATGAGCAGTTCTTC.

The J gene is TRBJ2-3, the V gene TRBV7-2, with D perhaps matching TRBD1 (5 bases). V was shortened by 2 bases and J by 4 bases, with 10 bases between the two germline ends. Germline-derived CDR1 and CDR2 are SGHTA and FQGNSA. The CDR3 extends over 14 amino acids. The CDR3 nucleotides are TGTGCCAGCAGCTTATCTCAGGGCCCAGATACGCAGTATTTT. Translating it yields CASSLSQGPDTQYF.